Below are 21 T cell receptor beta chains sequenced from a single sample in a study of identical twins. TCRdb re-called the 5' RACE reads through MiXCR, storing one row per CDR3 protein. The table includes roughly 250,000 distinct CDR3 sequences, more than 12% detected once. The sequencing sample was made of memory (CD45RO+) T cells sorted from blood. These receptors originate from a woman younger than 30 in good health.

Only a few counts were recorded for this clonotype. The rearrangement uses TRBV12-3 or TRBV12-4 and TRBJ2-1; D possibly corresponds to TRBD2 (6 bases). The CDR3 sequence is 16 residues long. Trimming removed 2 bases from V and 4 bases from J, with 15 bases in between. This CDR3 reads CASSLFSGSGYNEQFF. In DNA form, the CDR3 reads TGTGCCAGCAGTTTATTTTCCGGTAGCGGATACAATGAGCAGTTCTTC.

This clonotype was observed at least ten times. V is TRBV7-3 and J is TRBJ2-1; possibly TRBD1 or TRBD2 for D (5 bases each). The CDR3 runs to 15 residues. CDR1 SGHTA and CDR2 FQGTGA come from the germline V gene. Trimming cost V 5 bases and J 0 bases, with 11 bases left between them. The CDR3 loop is CASSEGSTSYNEQFF. For the CDR3, the DNA is TGTGCCAGCAGCGAGGGGTCGACCTCCTACAATGAGCAGTTCTTC.

The chain uses TRBV5-5 and TRBJ2-7; D remains ambiguous. The V end lost 5 bases, the J end lost 3 bases, and 9 bases lay between the germline ends. Germline V gene sequence: CDR1 SGHKS, CDR2 YYEKEE (reference sequence). This CDR3 has 12 amino acids. The CDR3 DNA reads TGTGCCAGCAGTTCGTCTTACTACGAGCAGTACTTC. Encoded protein: CASSSSYYEQYF.

This clonotype was detected only a few times. The chain is built from TRBV20-1 and TRBJ2-7; no clear D. The germline V gene encodes CDR1 DFQATT and CDR2 SNEGSKA (reference sequence). The ends were cut back, 6 bases at V and 3 bases at J, with 15 bases in the middle. This CDR3 region has 13 residues. CDR3 sequence (DNA): TGCAGTGCCTTGTCGTCGCCAGACTACGAGCAGTACTTC. Translating it yields CSALSSPDYEQYF.

This chain connects TRBV29-1 to TRBJ2-5; TRBD1 aligns across 8 bases. V dropped 6 bases and J dropped 7; count of bases not matched to a gene: 7. The CDR3 has 12 amino acids. Germline lookup yields CDR1 SQVTM and CDR2 ANQGSEA. CDR3 sequence (DNA): TGCAGCGTACAGGGGGTCGAGGGGACCCAGTACTTC. Encoded protein: CSVQGVEGTQYF.

This clonotype occurred a few times. The genes are TRBV6-5 and TRBJ1-2; D gene ambiguous. This CDR3 is 12 amino acids long. The V end lost 3 bases, the J end lost 8 bases, and 10 bases lay between the germline ends. CDR1 and CDR2 (germline): MNHEY, SVGAGI. The CDR3 spells CASSYYAGGYTF. CDR3 DNA sequence: TGTGCCAGCAGTTATTACGCGGGAGGCTACACCTTC.

This clonotype was found a few times. The chain combines TRBV5-1 with TRBJ2-3; the D is unclear. CDR1 is SGHRS and CDR2 is YFSETQ in the germline V gene. The germline V and J ends were trimmed by 2 bases and 4 bases, with 8 bases remaining between them. The CDR3 runs to 13 residues. CDR3 nucleotide sequence: TGCGCCAGCAGCTTTCAGCGTCCAGATACGCAGTATTTT. Encoded protein: CASSFQRPDTQYF.

This clonotype was counted between two and nine times. V and J are TRBV3-1 and TRBJ2-3; TRBD2 might be the D (6 bases). CDR3 length: 19 amino acids. Germline assignment: CDR1 LGHDT and CDR2 YNNKEL (reference sequence). The ends were cut back, 2 bases at V and 6 bases at J, with 27 bases in the middle. For the CDR3, the DNA is TGTGCCAGCAGCCAACTTAATCGTCTGCAGGCGGGGACCCGCGATACGCAGTATTTT. It specifies CASSQLNRLQAGTRDTQYF.

This rearrangement joins TRBV7-6 to TRBJ2-7; 8 bases are shared with TRBD2. V was clipped by 5 bases and J by 2 bases; unmatched bases: 8. CDR3 length: 15 residues. CDR1 SGHVS and CDR2 FNYEAQ come from the germline V gene. The CDR3 is CASSPGGVGAYEQYF. CDR3 coding DNA: TGTGCCAGCAGCCCCGGGGGGGTGGGCGCCTACGAGCAGTACTTC.

This sequence joins TRBV7-2 and TRBJ2-7; 10 nucleotides line up with TRBD2. Germline V lookup: CDR1 SGHTA, CDR2 FQGNSA. The CDR3 is 15 amino acids. After removal of 5 bases from V and 5 bases from J, the junction contained 9 bases not matched to a gene. The CDR3 DNA sequence: TGTGCCAGCAGCGCGGCTAGCGGGAGCGCCAACGAGCAGTACTTC. Protein: CASSAASGSANEQYF.

This clonotype was counted between two and nine times. The chain carries TRBV7-9 and TRBJ2-7, with a possible D match to TRBD1 (6 bases). Germline-derived CDR1 and CDR2 are SEHNR and FQNEAQ (reference sequence). This CDR3 region has 15 residues. V lost 5 bases, J lost 0 bases, and 14 bases lay in between. The CDR3 here is CASSRIQGNSYEQYF. The CDR3 bases are TGTGCCAGCAGCCGCATACAGGGTAACTCCTACGAGCAGTACTTC. Full variable domain (rest looked up from reference TRBV7-9 and TRBJ2-7): DTGVSQNPRHKITKRGQNVTFRCDPISEHNRLYWYRQTLGQGPEFLTYFQNEAQLEKSRLLSDRFSAERPKGSFSTLEIQRTEQGDSAMYLCASSRIQGNSYEQYFGPGTRLTVT.

This clonotype was seen a few times. CDR3 in DNA: TGCAGTGCCACGGGACAGAACTATGGCTACACCTTC. Amino acid sequence: CSATGQNYGYTF. The chain joins TRBV20-1 to TRBJ1-2, with TRBD1 matching over 7 bases. The ends lost 6 bases at V and 2 bases at J; junction bases unmatched: 3. Germline V lookup: CDR1 DFQATT, CDR2 SNEGSKA (reference sequence). This CDR3 contains 12 residues.

Only a few counts were recorded for this clonotype. V gene TRBV7-2 combines with J gene TRBJ1-6; D not resolved. Trimming cost V 7 bases and J 0 bases, with 13 bases left between them. Germline-derived CDR1 and CDR2 are SGHTA and FQGNSA. The CDR3 has 16 residues. In DNA, the CDR3 is TGTGCCAGCACCGTTGACGCGAGCTCCTATAATTCACCCCTCCACTTT. Translation: CASTVDASSYNSPLHF.

This clonotype was counted a few times. The V and J genes are TRBV20-1 and TRBJ2-2, with D unclear. CDR1 DFQATT and CDR2 SNEGSKA come from the germline V gene (reference sequence). This CDR3 contains 11 residues. With 1 base removed from V and 6 bases from J, the gap between germline ends came to 3 bases. The CDR3 loop reads CSARGAGELFF. CDR3 bases: TGCAGTGCTAGAGGGGCCGGGGAGCTGTTTTTT.

The chain couples TRBV6-5 to TRBJ2-2, with 8 bases matching TRBD1. The CDR3 sequence is 17 residues long. Trimming cost V 4 bases and J 3 bases; bases outside gene matches: 10. CDR1 and CDR2 from the germline V gene are MNHEY and SVGAGI. CDR3 coding DNA: TGTGCCAGCAGTTCAGGGACAGGTTCATGGGACACCGGGGAGCTGTTTTTT. It is translated as CASSSGTGSWDTGELFF.

The chain employs TRBV7-2 and TRBJ2-1; D tentatively reads TRBD1 or TRBD2 (5 bases each). This CDR3 has 15 residues. Germline V gene data show CDR1 as SGHTA and CDR2 as FQGNSA. Trimming removed 1 base from V and 2 bases from J, with 9 bases in between. For the CDR3, the DNA is TGTGCCAGCAGCTTAGATCAGGGACCCTACAATGAGCAGTTCTTC. It codes for CASSLDQGPYNEQFF.

This clonotype came up a few times. CDR3 protein: CASSLLAGSVGEQYF. The CDR3 DNA follows: TGTGCCAGCAGCTTGTTAGCGGGATCCGTGGGCGAGCAGTACTTC. The chain joins TRBV11-2 to TRBJ2-7; the match to TRBD2 covers 8 bases. In germline, CDR1 is SGHAT, CDR2 FQNNGV. The CDR3 spans 15 residues. V was clipped by 3 bases and J by 6 bases; unmatched bases: 10.

This clonotype showed up just a few times. CDR3 DNA: TGTGCCAGCTCACCTCGACAGGGGGCCTACGAGCAGTACTTC. The encoded protein is CASSPRQGAYEQYF. The rearrangement links TRBV18 to TRBJ2-7, with 9 bases lining up with TRBD1. The germline V gene has CDR1 KGHSH and CDR2 LQKENI. The V segment lost 3 bases and the J segment 2 bases; nucleotides outside the gene matches: 2. This CDR3 spans 14 amino acids. The variable domain in full, completed from reference TRBV18 and TRBJ2-7, reads NAGVMQNPRHLVRRRGQEARLRCSPMKGHSHVYWYRQLPEEGLKFMVYLQKENIIDESGMPKERFSAEFPKEGPSILRIQQVVRGDSAAYFCASSPRQGAYEQYFGPGTRLTVT.

The V and J genes are TRBV7-9 and TRBJ2-1; D perhaps matches TRBD2 (6 bases). This CDR3 is built from 14 residues. The ends were cut back, 4 bases at V and 9 bases at J, with 16 bases in the middle. Germline loops: CDR1 SEHNR, CDR2 FQNEAQ (reference sequence). CDR3 protein: CASSWSWVAAEQFF. CDR3 DNA sequence: TGTGCCAGCAGCTGGTCCTGGGTAGCGGCTGAGCAGTTCTTC.

The chain has TRBV6-1 and TRBJ2-1, with a possible D match to TRBD2 (8 bases). Trimming took 6 bases from V and 7 from J, leaving 19 bases between them. CDR3 length: 15 amino acids. The V gene's germline CDR1 is MNHNS and CDR2 SASEGT. This chain's CDR3 is CASSAGGRGKNEQFF. DNA for the CDR3: TGTGCCAGCAGCGCGGGGGGCAGGGGGAAGAATGAGCAGTTCTTC.

This clonotype came up a few times. The CDR3 DNA sequence: TGTGCCAGCAGCCATCCCCGCGGAGGGGCCGGGGAGCTGTTTTTT. Translating gives CASSHPRGGAGELFF. This chain links TRBV3-1 with TRBJ2-2; D is perhaps TRBD2 (6 bases). Germline values: CDR1 LGHDT, CDR2 YNNKEL (reference sequence). With 3 bases removed from V and 6 bases from J, the gap between germline ends came to 14 bases. This CDR3 is built from 15 residues. Filled out from reference TRBV3-1 and TRBJ2-2, the complete variable domain reads DTAVSQTPKYLVTQMGNDKSIKCEQNLGHDTMYWYKQDSKKFLKIMFSYNNKELIINETVPNRFSPKSPDKAHLNLHINSLELGDSAVYFCASSHPRGGAGELFFGEGSRLTVL.